The 17 T cell receptor beta chains presented below share a single source sample, sequenced in a study of CD8 T cells in Susac syndrome. The RNA, about 0.5 to 1 ug, was put through reverse transcription using random hexamers. TCRdb recomputed calls from the immunoSEQ multiplex PCR reads with MiXCR, one row per CDR3 protein. The table records around 150,000 distinct CDR3 sequences, 85% to 95% of them present only once. Material for sequencing was CD8+ T cells from PBMCs. These receptors came from a human donor with Susac syndrome.

The rearrangement uses TRBV20-1 and TRBJ2-7; 7 bases are shared with TRBD2. V lost 4 bases to trimming and J lost 2 bases; unmatched junction nucleotides: 5. The CDR3 runs to 13 residues. CDR1 is DFQATT, CDR2 SNEGSKA, per germline (reference sequence). The CDR3 loop is CSAKAGRAYEQYF. The CDR3 DNA follows: TGCAGTGCTAAGGCGGGGAGGGCCTACGAGCAGTACTTC.

The V and J genes are TRBV2 and TRBJ1-2; D is unclear. The CDR3 runs to 15 residues. The ends were cut back, 0 bases at V and 7 bases at J, with 15 bases in the middle. Germline-derived CDR1 and CDR2 are SNHLY and FYNNEI. The CDR3 DNA follows: TGTGCCAGCAGTGAAGCGCCTCGATACAGCTCTGGCTACACCTTC. Its translation: CASSEAPRYSSGYTF.

V and J are TRBV6-4 and TRBJ2-2; weak D call: TRBD1 (5 bases). Looked up from germline, CDR1 is MRHNA and CDR2 is SNTAGT. The V end lost 8 bases, the J end lost 7 bases, and 8 bases lay between the germline ends. This CDR3 is built from 11 residues. CDR3 sequence (DNA): TGTGCCAGCGGGGCTGGCGGGGAGCTGTTTTTT. This encodes CASGAGGELFF.

The chain carries TRBV29-1 and TRBJ1-2; 7 nucleotides line up with TRBD1. This CDR3 contains 12 residues. The V gene end was trimmed by 8 bases and the J gene end by 4 bases; junction bases not matched to a gene: 7. Germline V gives CDR1 SQVTM, CDR2 ANQGSEA. The CDR3 protein is CSLGGSGYGYTF. Here the CDR3 DNA reads TGCAGCCTAGGGGGCTCCGGCTATGGCTACACCTTC.

This chain connects TRBV30 to TRBJ1-2, with D unclear. The CDR3 spans 15 residues. Germline V lookup: CDR1 GTSNPN, CDR2 SVGIG (reference sequence). Trimming took 4 bases from V and 2 from J, leaving 17 bases between them. The CDR3 reads CAWNPRWTVNYGYTF. CDR3 sequence (DNA): TGTGCCTGGAACCCCCGTTGGACCGTAAACTATGGCTACACCTTC.

The V and J genes are TRBV20-1 and TRBJ2-4, with D perhaps TRBD1 or TRBD2 (5 bases each). Germline CDR1 reads DFQATT; CDR2 reads SNEGSKA (reference sequence). The CDR3 has 14 amino acids. Trimming shortened V by 4 bases and J by 4 bases, and 14 bases separated the two germline ends. The CDR3, as DNA: TGCAGTGCTATCCCGACGGGACCTAAAAACATTCAGTACTTC. Its protein is CSAIPTGPKNIQYF.

The chain is built from TRBV25-1 and TRBJ1-1; D unclear. Germline CDR1 is MGHDK and CDR2 is SYGVNS. V was clipped by 3 bases and J by 1 base, with 12 bases between them. The CDR3 extends over 15 amino acids. CDR3 sequence reads: CASSDVLGSNTEAFF. Written as DNA, the CDR3 is TGTGCCAGCAGTGACGTTCTGGGTTCGAACACTGAAGCTTTCTTT.

V is TRBV18 and J is TRBJ2-7; 10 bases map to TRBD2. The CDR3 consists of 17 residues. The V segment lost 5 bases and the J segment 2 bases; nucleotides outside the gene matches: 12. CDR1 is KGHSH, CDR2 LQKENI, per germline. CDR3 nucleotide sequence: TGTGCCAGCTCAAACCGGTGGACTAGCGGTAAAACCTACGAGCAGTACTTC. Protein sequence: CASSNRWTSGKTYEQYF.

The chain has TRBV28 and TRBJ1-1; the D is unclear. The CDR3 contains 13 residues. Germline values: CDR1 MDHEN, CDR2 SYDVKM. Trimming removed 5 bases at V and 0 bases at J, with 7 bases between. The DNA of the CDR3 is TGTGCCAGCAGTAAGAATTTGAACACTGAAGCTTTCTTT. Amino acids: CASSKNLNTEAFF.

The V gene is TRBV11-1, the J gene TRBJ2-7, with 10 bases identical to TRBD2. The CDR3 covers 14 residues. The ends lost 5 bases at V and 1 base at J; junction bases unmatched: 2. Germline V gene sequence: CDR1 SGHAT, CDR2 FQDESV (reference sequence). CDR3 nucleotides: TGTGCCAGCAGCCTACTAGCGGGATCCTACGAGCAGTACTTC. Its protein product is CASSLLAGSYEQYF.

The chain joins TRBV5-1 to TRBJ2-1; D gene unclear. The CDR3 sequence is 12 residues long. Trimming removed 1 base from V and 7 bases from J, with 6 bases in between. Germline V lookup: CDR1 SGHRS, CDR2 YFSETQ. CDR3 sequence: CASSLWRNEQFF. Written as DNA, the CDR3 is TGCGCCAGCAGCTTGTGGCGGAATGAGCAGTTCTTC.

This clonotype was detected only once. The CDR3 loop reads CASSFGQGGTQETQYF. The CDR3 bases are TGTGCCAGCAGCTTTGGACAGGGGGGAACCCAAGAGACCCAGTACTTC. This chain links TRBV7-9 with TRBJ2-5; 10 bases are shared with TRBD1. The J segment lost 1 base and the V segment lost 3 bases, leaving 5 bases of the junction unmatched. CDR3 length equals 16 residues. Per the germline V gene, CDR1 is SEHNR and CDR2 is FQNEAQ (reference sequence).

This chain joins TRBV9 and TRBJ2-5, with 7 bases lining up with TRBD1. The V gene's germline CDR1 is SGDLS and CDR2 YYNGEE. With V trimmed by 1 base and J by 2 bases, 2 bases remained unmatched. The CDR3 covers 14 residues. The CDR3 loop is CASSVTGEQETQYF. The DNA of the CDR3 is TGTGCCAGCAGCGTAACAGGGGAACAAGAGACCCAGTACTTC.

The chain recombines TRBV7-6 with TRBJ2-5, with 7 bases that match TRBD2. This CDR3 has 16 residues. The germline V gene encodes CDR1 SGHVS and CDR2 FNYEAQ. With 0 bases clipped from V and 3 bases from J, the junction kept 7 bases outside the gene matches. Written as DNA, the CDR3 is TGTGCCAGCAGCTTAGCGCTAACTAGCGCTGAAGAGACCCAGTACTTC. It specifies CASSLALTSAEETQYF.

CDR3 sequence (DNA): TGCGCCAGCAGCTTGGGGACAGGTGGCTATGGCTACACCTTC. It yields the protein CASSLGTGGYGYTF. The chain combines TRBV5-1 with TRBJ1-2, with TRBD1 matching 7 bases. Germline V CDR1 and CDR2: SGHRS, YFSETQ. Trimming at V came to 0 bases and at J to 4 bases, leaving 3 bases not matched to a gene. This CDR3 contains 14 residues.

V usage is TRBV20-1 and J usage is TRBJ2-7, with 10 bases fitting TRBD2. Germline trimming cut 5 bases from V and 5 bases from J; bases unmatched to any gene: 9. The CDR3 spans 14 residues. The germline gives CDR1 DFQATT, CDR2 SNEGSKA (reference sequence). For the CDR3, the DNA is TGCAGTGCTCTGATAGCGGGAGGTAGAAACGAGCAGTACTTC. Translating gives CSALIAGGRNEQYF.

The rearrangement joins TRBV4-1 to TRBJ2-7; no reliable D call. Between the trimmed V and J ends, which lost 1 base and 2 bases, there was a span of 9 bases. CDR3 size: 14 residues. Germline CDR1 reads MGHRA; CDR2 reads YSYEKL. This CDR3 reads CASSQGASPYEQYF. Written as DNA, the CDR3 is TGCGCCAGCAGCCAAGGAGCGAGTCCCTACGAGCAGTACTTC.